These 10 T cell receptor beta chains came from one sample sequenced in a study of cytomegalovirus exposure and HLA in healthy donors (TCRdb year 2017). Libraries were made using the immunoSEQ multiplex PCR assay. For the multiplex PCR, a mixture combining 60 forward primers for TCR Vbeta segments and 13 reverse primers for TCR Jbeta segments was used. Drawn from immuneACCESS, this table holds only the in-frame rearrangements with V and J called that TCRdb kept. Clones are partly lost; checked studies trace under half to an unresolved V gene and leave the rest unexplained. This sample is represented by around 130,000 clones; 70% to 75% of them were singletons. The top ten clonotypes cover roughly 3% of the sample. The sample taken for sequencing was PBMCs. These TCRs come from a man younger than 45 in good health and CMV-seronegative.

The chain links TRBV5-1 to TRBJ2-5; the match to TRBD2 covers 7 bases. CDR3 length equals 15 residues. With V trimmed by 1 base and J by 5 bases, 8 bases remained unmatched. Per the germline V gene, CDR1 is SGHRS and CDR2 is YFSETQ. CDR3: CASSLSSGWEETQYF. The CDR3 DNA follows: TGCGCCAGCAGCTTGTCTAGCGGATGGGAGGAGACCCAGTACTTC.

The chain carries TRBV28 and TRBJ1-2; TRBD1 aligns across 9 bases. In germline, CDR1 is MDHEN, CDR2 SYDVKM. The CDR3 runs 16 residues. Trimming took 11 bases from V and 8 from J; bases not matched to a gene: 21. Written as DNA, the CDR3 is TGTGCCGGCATTCCTCTCCCGGGACAGGGAGGGAAGGGCTACACCTTC. Its protein is CAGIPLPGQGGKGYTF.

The chain uses TRBV5-6 and TRBJ1-2, with a possible D match to TRBD1 (6 bases). V lost 4 bases and J 4 bases, leaving 20 bases between the germline ends. The length of the CDR3 is 16 residues. Germline CDR1 is SGHDT and CDR2 is YYEEEE. The CDR3 here is CASSLQLRDMAYGYTF. The CDR3 region has the DNA TGTGCCAGCAGCCTTCAGCTACGGGACATGGCCTATGGCTACACCTTC.

This chain joins TRBV27 and TRBJ1-5; TRBD1 might be the D (6 bases). Germline CDR1 is MNHEY and CDR2 is SMNVEV (reference sequence). V was trimmed by 0 bases and J by 6 bases, leaving 12 bases between them. The CDR3 is 15 residues long. In nucleotides, the CDR3 is TGTGCCAGCAGTTTATCACCGACAGGCGGTCAGCCCCAGCATTTT. Its translation is CASSLSPTGGQPQHF.

The chain is built from TRBV7-6 and TRBJ2-1, with no clear D. Germline V gene sequence: CDR1 SGHVS, CDR2 FNYEAQ. The CDR3 has 15 amino acids. The ends were cut back, 2 bases at V and 0 bases at J, with 8 bases in the middle. The CDR3 protein is CASSLLSISYNEQFF. In nucleotides, the CDR3 is TGTGCCAGCAGCTTACTAAGCATCTCCTACAATGAGCAGTTCTTC.

CDR3 sequence: CASSLGGQGGTEAFF. CDR3 in DNA: TGCGCCAGCAGCTTGGGCGGACAGGGGGGAACTGAAGCTTTCTTT. The chain employs TRBV5-1 and TRBJ1-1; 10 positions agree with TRBD1. Looked up from germline, CDR1 is SGHRS and CDR2 is YFSETQ. J gave up 5 bases and V 0 bases, and 4 bases lay outside the gene matches. There are 15 residues in the CDR3.

The chain's CDR3 is CASSLALAPSADTQYF. The CDR3 DNA is TGCGCCAGCAGCTTGGCGCTAGCACCTAGCGCAGATACGCAGTATTTT. The chain uses TRBV5-1 and TRBJ2-3, with D possibly being TRBD2 (6 bases). The germline V gene encodes CDR1 SGHRS and CDR2 YFSETQ. V lost 0 bases and J 4 bases, leaving 15 bases between the germline ends. The CDR3 contains 16 residues.

The chain joins TRBV13 to TRBJ2-2; 8 nucleotides line up with TRBD1. Looked up from germline, CDR1 is PRHDT and CDR2 is FYEKMQ (reference sequence). V dropped 5 bases and J dropped 9; count of bases not matched to a gene: 14. The CDR3 extends over 16 amino acids. The chain's CDR3 is CASSHSGTGPVRELFF. DNA of the CDR3: TGTGCCAGCAGCCATTCGGGGACAGGACCCGTCAGGGAGCTGTTTTTT.

For this clone: Germline and junction disagree at one end, which may indicate a read error. The V and J genes are TRBV4-1 and TRBJ2-7; possible D gene TRBD1, 5 bases. Germline CDR1 and CDR2: MGHRA and YSYEKL. The CDR3 consists of 14 residues. Here the CDR3 DNA reads TGCGCCAGCAGCCAAGAAATATGGGGCTACGGGCAGTACTTC. Protein sequence: CASSQEIWGYGQYF.

V gene TRBV9 combines with J gene TRBJ1-2; D may be TRBD1 (5 bases). CDR1 SGDLS and CDR2 YYNGEE come from the germline V gene. V dropped 3 bases and J dropped 6 bases, with 6 bases sitting between them. This CDR3 is built from 11 residues. The DNA for the CDR3 is TGTGCCAGCAGCGAAGGGGATGGCTACACCTTC. Its translation: CASSEGDGYTF.